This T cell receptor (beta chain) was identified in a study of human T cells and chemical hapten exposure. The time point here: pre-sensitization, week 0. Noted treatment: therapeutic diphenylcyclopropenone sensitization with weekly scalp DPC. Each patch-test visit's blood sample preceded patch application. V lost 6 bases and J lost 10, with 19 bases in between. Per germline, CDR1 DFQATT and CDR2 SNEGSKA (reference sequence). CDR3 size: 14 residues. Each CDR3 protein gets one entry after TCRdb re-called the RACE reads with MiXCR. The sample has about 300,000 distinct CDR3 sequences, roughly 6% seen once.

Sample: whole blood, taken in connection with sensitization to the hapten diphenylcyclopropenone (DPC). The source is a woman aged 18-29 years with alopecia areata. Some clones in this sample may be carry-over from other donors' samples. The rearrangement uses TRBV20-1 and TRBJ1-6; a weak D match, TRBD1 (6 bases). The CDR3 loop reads CSALPAGALSPLHF. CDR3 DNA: TGCAGTGCCTTGCCCGCAGGGGCTTTGTCACCCCTCCACTTT.